Shown below are 24 T cell receptor beta chains from a single sample sequenced in a study of T-cell memory formation after mild COVID-19. TCRdb fed the 5' RACE reads into MiXCR, producing one record per CDR3 protein. The data contain hundreds of thousands of distinct CDR3 sequences, approximately 15% of them seen just once; the ten biggest clones take up 2.1%. Material for sequencing was PBMCs or a T cell subset sorted from them (not recorded which). Receptors were obtained from an adult woman who had mild COVID-19 (a few samples of this study predate the infection). Cell type and time point are not known.

The table lists this clonotype with many counts. This chain links TRBV7-2 with TRBJ2-3; TRBD2 might be the D (5 bases). CDR3 size: 15 residues. The V and J ends lost 1 base and 10 bases respectively, with 18 bases between them. The germline CDR1 and CDR2 sequences are SGHTA and FQGNSA. The CDR3 DNA is TGTGCCAGCAGCTTAGTTGGTCGGGGAAGCAGTCCGCAGTATTTT. This translates into CASSLVGRGSSPQYF.

This chain uses TRBV18 with TRBJ2-3; D gene uncertain. Trimming stripped 5 bases from V and 2 bases from J, with 5 bases between. The CDR3 consists of 12 residues. Germline V lookup: CDR1 KGHSH, CDR2 LQKENI. CDR3 sequence reads: CASSSFTDTQYF. The DNA of the CDR3 is TGTGCCAGCTCATCATTCACAGATACGCAGTATTTT.

There are a few counts of this clonotype. The rearrangement uses TRBV7-3 and TRBJ2-3; D remains unclear. V was trimmed by 4 bases and J by 4 bases, leaving 12 bases between them. The CDR3 consists of 14 residues. Looked up from germline, CDR1 is SGHTA and CDR2 is FQGTGA. CDR3 amino acids: CASSSDVYADTQYF. The CDR3 region has the DNA TGTGCCAGCAGCTCGGATGTTTATGCAGATACGCAGTATTTT.

This chain links TRBV12-3 or TRBV12-4 with TRBJ2-7; D remains ambiguous. V was trimmed by 6 bases and J by 2 bases, leaving 14 bases between them. The CDR3 has 14 amino acids. CDR3 in DNA: TGTGCCAGCAGCTACCAGGTTGGCACCTACGAGCAGTACTTC. This gives the protein CASSYQVGTYEQYF.

This clonotype has more than one count but fewer than ten. V usage is TRBV5-1 and J usage is TRBJ2-4; D unresolved. In germline, CDR1 is SGHRS, CDR2 YFSETQ. Trimming stripped 6 bases from V and 0 bases from J, with 7 bases between. The CDR3 sequence is 13 residues long. For the CDR3, the DNA is TGCGCCAGCACCGATCTAGCCAAAAACATTCAGTACTTC. This gives the protein CASTDLAKNIQYF.

The J gene is TRBJ2-1, the V gene TRBV6-5, with TRBD2 matching 8 bases. Germline V gene sequence: CDR1 MNHEY, CDR2 SVGAGI. Germline trimming cut 10 bases from V and 3 bases from J; bases unmatched to any gene: 11. The CDR3 runs 15 residues. The CDR3 sequence is CATRPGAGVYNEQFF. CDR3 DNA: TGTGCCACGCGACCGGGAGCGGGAGTCTACAATGAGCAGTTCTTC.

The chain is built from TRBV9 and TRBJ2-3; D call uncertain. From germline, CDR1 is SGDLS and CDR2 YYNGEE. V dropped 0 bases and J dropped 4 bases, with 9 bases sitting between them. The length of the CDR3 is 14 residues. CDR3 bases: TGTGCCAGCAGCGTAGTGTGGTCCGCAGATACGCAGTATTTT. As protein: CASSVVWSADTQYF.

J is TRBJ1-2 and V is TRBV20-1, with D unresolved. Trimming stripped 0 bases from V and 8 bases from J, with 16 bases between. Germline CDR1 and CDR2: DFQATT and SNEGSKA (reference sequence). The CDR3 has 14 amino acids. The CDR3 spells CSARDGNVPIGYTF. The DNA of the CDR3 is TGCAGTGCTAGAGATGGGAACGTTCCTATCGGCTACACCTTC.

This clonotype came up a few times. The V call is TRBV5-1, the J call TRBJ1-1; a possible D gene is TRBD1 (5 bases). V was trimmed by 4 bases and J by 1 base, leaving 11 bases between them. CDR3 length: 14 residues. Germline CDR1 and CDR2: SGHRS and YFSETQ. CDR3 sequence: CASSPGFANTEAFF. As DNA, the CDR3 is TGCGCCAGCAGCCCAGGGTTTGCGAACACTGAAGCTTTCTTT.

This clonotype was seen a few times. The chain recombines TRBV29-1 with TRBJ1-1; 8 bases match TRBD1. The trim removed 7 bases at V and 3 bases at J, leaving 4 bases unmatched. This CDR3 is 12 amino acids long. The germline CDR1 and CDR2 sequences are SQVTM and ANQGSEA. The CDR3 spells CSAGGADTEAFF. For the CDR3, the DNA is TGCAGCGCAGGGGGCGCGGACACTGAAGCTTTCTTT.

This chain uses TRBV12-3 or TRBV12-4 with TRBJ1-1; 11 bases are shared with TRBD1. The J segment lost 4 bases and the V segment lost 5 bases, leaving 9 bases of the junction unmatched. The length of the CDR3 is 16 residues. In nucleotides, the CDR3 is TGTGCCAGCAGTCCCACGCTGGGGACAGGGGGCACTGAAGCTTTCTTT. It specifies CASSPTLGTGGTEAFF.

This clonotype was seen only once. The rearrangement links TRBV5-1 to TRBJ1-1; no definite D call. Trimming removed 4 bases at V and 7 bases at J, with 17 bases between. The V gene's germline CDR1 is SGHRS and CDR2 YFSETQ. The CDR3 runs 14 residues. The CDR3 sequence is CASSGESGSYEAFF. The CDR3 DNA sequence: TGCGCCAGCAGCGGGGAATCAGGCAGCTATGAAGCTTTCTTT.

The gene calls are TRBV5-1 and TRBJ2-7; 7 bases are a match to TRBD2. The CDR3 is 13 residues long. Germline V lookup: CDR1 SGHRS, CDR2 YFSETQ. Unmatched junction bases numbered 3, after V lost 3 bases and J lost 3 bases. CDR3 sequence (DNA): TGCGCCAGCAGCTCCGGACTAGGCTACGAGCAGTACTTC. It yields the protein CASSSGLGYEQYF. Variable domain in full (rest from reference TRBV5-1 and TRBJ2-7): KAGVTQTPRYLIKTRGQQVTLSCSPISGHRSVSWYQQTPGQGLQFLFEYFSETQRNKGNFPGRFSGRQFSNSRSEMNVSTLELGDSALYLCASSSGLGYEQYFGPGTRLTVT.

This clonotype showed up just a few times. The DNA for the CDR3 is TGTGCCAGCAGCCAACAGGGGTGGTATGGCTACACCTTC. This gives the protein CASSQQGWYGYTF. This sequence joins TRBV14 and TRBJ1-2; possibly TRBD1 for D (6 bases). This CDR3 has 13 amino acids. The germline gives CDR1 SGHDN, CDR2 FVKESK. V was cut by 2 bases and J by 5 bases, with 9 bases left in between.

In its sample, this clonotype was seen a few times. CDR3 sequence (DNA): TGTGCCAGTAAGTTATCGGGGGAATTGAACTATGGCTACACCTTC. This translates into CASKLSGELNYGYTF. The V and J genes are TRBV19 and TRBJ1-2; a weak D match, TRBD1 (5 bases). Germline CDR1 and CDR2: LNHDA and SQIVND (reference sequence). V lost 7 bases, J lost 2 bases, and 17 bases lay in between. This CDR3 has 15 amino acids.

CDR3 residues: CASSLLGGNSNQPQHF. The DNA for the CDR3 is TGTGCCAGCAGTCTATTAGGAGGGAATAGCAATCAGCCCCAGCATTTT. The chain links TRBV12-3 or TRBV12-4 to TRBJ1-5; no reliable D call. V was clipped by 5 bases and J by 0 bases, with 14 bases between them. The CDR3 consists of 16 residues.

In its sample, this clonotype was seen a few times. This chain links TRBV12-3 or TRBV12-4 with TRBJ1-2; the D is unclear. The CDR3 has 14 residues. The V and J ends lost 6 bases and 4 bases respectively, with 15 bases between them. CDR3 nucleotide sequence: TGTGCCAGCAGGTCCAACAGAGTCGGCTATGGCTACACCTTC. This sequence encodes CASRSNRVGYGYTF.

The chain uses TRBV5-5 and TRBJ2-7; D call uncertain. The CDR3 totals 15 residues. V lost 1 base and J lost 5, with 16 bases in between. CDR1 and CDR2 (germline): SGHKS, YYEKEE (reference sequence). The CDR3 region is CASSLIIASVNEQYF. The CDR3 bases are TGTGCCAGCAGCTTGATTATAGCTTCAGTCAACGAGCAGTACTTC.

This chain uses TRBV25-1 with TRBJ1-5; no clear D. The CDR3 runs 13 residues. CDR1 and CDR2 from the germline V gene are MGHDK and SYGVNS. Trimming removed 3 bases at V and 7 bases at J, with 10 bases between. The CDR3 DNA is TGTGCCAGCAGTGAGGGTCCTCACCAGCCCCAGCATTTT. It codes for CASSEGPHQPQHF.

The chain joins TRBV5-1 to TRBJ1-3; possibly TRBD1 for D (6 bases). The V end was cut by 4 bases, the J end by 0 bases, with 8 bases between. Germline assignment: CDR1 SGHRS and CDR2 YFSETQ. This CDR3 contains 14 residues. The CDR3 region has the DNA TGCGCCAGCAGCCCGGACAGCTCTGGAAACACCATATATTTT. Its translation: CASSPDSSGNTIYF.

This clonotype was recorded many times. The chain combines TRBV12-3 or TRBV12-4 with TRBJ2-7; 7 bases map to TRBD2. There are 14 residues in the CDR3. V was pared by 3 bases and J by 2 bases, with 4 bases of the junction left unmatched. CDR3 DNA: TGTGCCAGCAGTTTCATAGCGGGCCCCTACGAGCAGTACTTC. Translated: CASSFIAGPYEQYF.

The J gene is TRBJ1-2, the V gene TRBV6-1; no clear D gene. Germline CDR1 and CDR2: MNHNS and SASEGT. The V end was cut by 6 bases, the J end by 0 bases, with 14 bases between. The CDR3 has 15 residues. The CDR3 is CASRPERRANYGYTF. In DNA form, the CDR3 reads TGTGCCAGCAGACCTGAGAGGAGGGCTAACTATGGCTACACCTTC.

V is TRBV2 and J is TRBJ2-2; 7 bases line up with TRBD1. Germline loops: CDR1 SNHLY, CDR2 FYNNEI. V was pared by 6 bases and J by 3 bases, with 4 bases of the junction left unmatched. The CDR3 extends over 14 amino acids. The CDR3 reads CASRGDRYTGELFF. The CDR3 DNA reads TGTGCCAGCAGGGGGGACAGATACACCGGGGAGCTGTTTTTT.

The chain uses TRBV29-1 and TRBJ2-5; no definite D call. The CDR3 totals 12 residues. The germline CDR1 and CDR2 sequences are SQVTM and ANQGSEA. Trimming removed 3 bases from V and 4 bases from J, with 9 bases in between. The chain's CDR3 is CSVDGVGETQYF. The DNA of the CDR3 is TGCAGCGTTGATGGAGTTGGAGAGACCCAGTACTTC.